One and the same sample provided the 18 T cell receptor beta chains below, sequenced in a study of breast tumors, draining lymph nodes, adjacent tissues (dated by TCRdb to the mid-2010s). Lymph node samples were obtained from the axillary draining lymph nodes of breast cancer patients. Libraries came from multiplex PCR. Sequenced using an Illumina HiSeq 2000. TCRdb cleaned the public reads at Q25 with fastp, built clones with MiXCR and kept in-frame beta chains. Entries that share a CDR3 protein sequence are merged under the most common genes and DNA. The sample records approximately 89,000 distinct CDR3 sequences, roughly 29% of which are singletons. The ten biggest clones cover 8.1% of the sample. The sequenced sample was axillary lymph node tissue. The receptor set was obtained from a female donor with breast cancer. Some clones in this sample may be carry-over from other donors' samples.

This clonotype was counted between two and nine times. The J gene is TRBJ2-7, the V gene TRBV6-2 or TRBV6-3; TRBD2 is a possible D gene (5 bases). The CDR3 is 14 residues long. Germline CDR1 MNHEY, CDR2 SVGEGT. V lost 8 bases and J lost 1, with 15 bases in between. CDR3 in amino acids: CASGHSGLSYEQYF. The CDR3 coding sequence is TGTGCCAGCGGTCATTCGGGGTTATCCTACGAGCAGTACTTC.

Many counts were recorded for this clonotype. CDR3 nucleotide sequence: TGTGCCAGCAGCCCTAGAGTGGAGACCGGGGAGCTGTTTTTT. Translated: CASSPRVETGELFF. The V gene is TRBV5-4, the J gene TRBJ2-2; the D is unclear. Germline values: CDR1 SGHNT, CDR2 YYREEE (reference sequence). This CDR3 is built from 14 residues. The ends were cut back, 4 bases at V and 5 bases at J, with 12 bases in the middle.

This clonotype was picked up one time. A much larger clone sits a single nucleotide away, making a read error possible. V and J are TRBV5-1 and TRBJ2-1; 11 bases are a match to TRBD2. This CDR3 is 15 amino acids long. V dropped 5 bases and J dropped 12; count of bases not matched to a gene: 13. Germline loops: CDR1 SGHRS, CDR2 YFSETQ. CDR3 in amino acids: CASRPTSGIIYGQFF. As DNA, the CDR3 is TGCGCCAGCAGGCCGACTAGCGGGATAATATATGGGCAGTTCTTC. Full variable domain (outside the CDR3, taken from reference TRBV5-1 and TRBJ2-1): KAGVTQTPRYLIKTRGQQVTLSCSPISGHRSVSWYQQTPGQGLQFLFEYFSETQRNKGNFPGRFSGRQFSNSRSEMNVSTLELGDSALYLCASRPTSGIIYGQFFGPGTRLTVL.

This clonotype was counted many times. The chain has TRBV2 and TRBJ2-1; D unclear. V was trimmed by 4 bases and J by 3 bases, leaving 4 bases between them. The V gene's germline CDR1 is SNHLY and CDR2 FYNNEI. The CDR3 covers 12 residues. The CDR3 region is CASSGNYNEQFF. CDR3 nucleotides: TGTGCCAGCAGTGGAAACTACAATGAGCAGTTCTTC.

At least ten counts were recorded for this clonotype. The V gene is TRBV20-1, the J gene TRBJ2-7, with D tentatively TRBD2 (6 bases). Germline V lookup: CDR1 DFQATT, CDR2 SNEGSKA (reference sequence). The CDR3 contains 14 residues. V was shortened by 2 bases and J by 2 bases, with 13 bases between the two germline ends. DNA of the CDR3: TGCAGTGCTAGATATACGGGAGCAACCTACGAGCAGTACTTC. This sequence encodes CSARYTGATYEQYF.

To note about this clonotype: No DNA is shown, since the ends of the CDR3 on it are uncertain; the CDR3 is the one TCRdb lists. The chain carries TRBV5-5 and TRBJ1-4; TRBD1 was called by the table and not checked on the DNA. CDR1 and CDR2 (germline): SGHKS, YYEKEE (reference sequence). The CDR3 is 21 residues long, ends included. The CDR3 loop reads CASSFYICSATRTGRDEKLFF.

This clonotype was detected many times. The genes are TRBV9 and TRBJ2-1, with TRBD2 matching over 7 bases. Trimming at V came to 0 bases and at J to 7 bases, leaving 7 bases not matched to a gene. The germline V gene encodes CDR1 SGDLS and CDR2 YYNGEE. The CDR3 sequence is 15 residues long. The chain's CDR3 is CASSVVGEGGNEQFF. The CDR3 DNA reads TGTGCCAGCAGCGTAGTGGGGGAGGGTGGAAATGAGCAGTTCTTC.

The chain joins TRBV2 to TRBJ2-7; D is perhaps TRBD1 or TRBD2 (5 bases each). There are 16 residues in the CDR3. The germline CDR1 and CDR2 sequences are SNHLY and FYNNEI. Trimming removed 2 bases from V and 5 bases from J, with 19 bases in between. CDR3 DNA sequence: TGTGCCAGCAGTGAAATTAGGGGAGTAGGTCCCCACGAGCAGTACTTC. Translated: CASSEIRGVGPHEQYF.

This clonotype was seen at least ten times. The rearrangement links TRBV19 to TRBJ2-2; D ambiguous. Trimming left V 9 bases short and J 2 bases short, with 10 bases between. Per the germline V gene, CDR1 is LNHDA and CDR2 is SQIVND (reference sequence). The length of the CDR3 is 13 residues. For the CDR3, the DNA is TGTGCCAGCGAGACCGGTAACACCGGGGAGCTGTTTTTT. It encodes CASETGNTGELFF.

CDR3 amino acids: CASSWGGLGNTEAFF. The DNA of the CDR3 is TGCGCCAGCAGCTGGGGGGGGTTGGGGAACACTGAAGCTTTCTTT. V is TRBV4-1 and J is TRBJ1-1; tentatively, D is TRBD1 (5 bases). The CDR3 is 15 amino acids. With 5 bases removed from V and 1 base from J, the gap between germline ends came to 14 bases. CDR1 and CDR2 (germline): MGHRA, YSYEKL.

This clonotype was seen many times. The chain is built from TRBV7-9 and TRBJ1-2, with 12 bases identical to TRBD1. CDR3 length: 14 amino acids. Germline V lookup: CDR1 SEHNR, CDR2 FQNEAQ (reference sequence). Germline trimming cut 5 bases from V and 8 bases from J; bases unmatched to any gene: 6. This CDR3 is CASSQGQGAPGYTF. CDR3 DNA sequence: TGTGCCAGCAGCCAGGGACAGGGGGCGCCGGGCTACACCTTC. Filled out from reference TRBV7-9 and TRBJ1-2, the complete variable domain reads DTGVSQNPRHKITKRGQNVTFRCDPISEHNRLYWYRQTLGQGPEFLTYFQNEAQLEKSRLLSDRFSAERPKGSFSTLEIQRTEQGDSAMYLCASSQGQGAPGYTFGSGTRLTVV.

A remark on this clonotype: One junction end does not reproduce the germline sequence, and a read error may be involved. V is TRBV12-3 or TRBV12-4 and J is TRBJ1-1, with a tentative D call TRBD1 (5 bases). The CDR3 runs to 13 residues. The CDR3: CASSPGRNTEPFF. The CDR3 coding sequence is TGTGCCAGCAGCCCAGGGAGGAACACTGAACCTTTCTTT.

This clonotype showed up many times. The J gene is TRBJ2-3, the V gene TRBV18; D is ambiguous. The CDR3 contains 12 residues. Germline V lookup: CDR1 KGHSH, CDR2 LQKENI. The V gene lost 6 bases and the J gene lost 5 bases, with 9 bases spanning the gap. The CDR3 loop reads CASSTWGDTQYF. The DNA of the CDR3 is TGTGCCAGCTCGACATGGGGAGATACGCAGTATTTT.

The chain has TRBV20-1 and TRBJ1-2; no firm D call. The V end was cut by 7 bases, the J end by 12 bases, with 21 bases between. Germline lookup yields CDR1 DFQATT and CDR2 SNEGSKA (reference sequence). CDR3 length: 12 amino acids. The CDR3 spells CSGRVVRSGNTF. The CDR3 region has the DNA TGCAGTGGAAGGGTCGTCCGCTCTGGAAACACCTTC.

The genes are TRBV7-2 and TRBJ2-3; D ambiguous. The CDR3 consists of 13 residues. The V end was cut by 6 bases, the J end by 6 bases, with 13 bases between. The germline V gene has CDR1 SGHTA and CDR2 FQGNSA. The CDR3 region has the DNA TGTGCCAGCAGTCAACCCCGTGGGGATACGCAGTATTTT. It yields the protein CASSQPRGDTQYF.

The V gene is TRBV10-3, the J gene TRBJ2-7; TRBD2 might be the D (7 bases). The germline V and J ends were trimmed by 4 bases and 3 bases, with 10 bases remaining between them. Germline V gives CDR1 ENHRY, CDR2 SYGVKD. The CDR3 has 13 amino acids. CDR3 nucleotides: TGTGCCATCAGTGGCGGGGGCCTCTACGAGCAGTACTTC. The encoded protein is CAISGGGLYEQYF.

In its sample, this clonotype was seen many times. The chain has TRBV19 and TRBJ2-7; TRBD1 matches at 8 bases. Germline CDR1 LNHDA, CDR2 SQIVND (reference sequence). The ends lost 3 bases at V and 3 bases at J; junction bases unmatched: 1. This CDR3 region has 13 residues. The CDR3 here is CASSITGGYEQYF. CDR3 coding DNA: TGTGCCAGTAGTATCACAGGGGGCTACGAGCAGTACTTC. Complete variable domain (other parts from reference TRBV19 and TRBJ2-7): DGGITQSPKYLFRKEGQNVTLSCEQNLNHDAMYWYRQDPGQGLRLIYYSQIVNDFQKGDIAEGYSVSREKKESFPLTVTSAQKNPTAFYLCASSITGGYEQYFGPGTRLTVT.

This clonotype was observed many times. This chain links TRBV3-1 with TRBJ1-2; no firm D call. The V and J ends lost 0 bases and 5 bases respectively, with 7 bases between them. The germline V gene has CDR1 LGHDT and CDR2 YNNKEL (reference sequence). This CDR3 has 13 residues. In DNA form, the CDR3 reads TGTGCCAGCAGCCAAGACGGGAGGTATGGCTACACCTTC. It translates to CASSQDGRYGYTF.